This record looks at one TCR beta chain sequence and its context. Its antigen is still unknown. From germline, CDR1 is LNHNV and CDR2 YYDKDF (reference sequence). The V end lost 0 bases, the J end lost 6 bases, and 18 bases lay between the germline ends. The CDR3 covers 16 residues. The sample belongs to a study of cytomegalovirus exposure and HLA in healthy donors. Whole-study findings and limits: Subsequent analysis found a tendency for first-cohort TCR clusters to co-occur within the approximately 130 validation repertoires. Reports indicated that the classifier achieved high specificity and sensitivity in diagnosing cytomegalovirus status.

This table comes from immunoSEQ multiplex PCR, and its TCRdb copy is limited to in-frame clones, with some not included. Here the sample spans roughly 100,000 clones, about 85% being singletons. The sequence was obtained from a woman aged 18-29 years in good health and CMV-seropositive. Sample: PBMCs. This chain links TRBV15 with TRBJ2-7; D may be TRBD1 or TRBD2 (5 bases each). CDR3: CATSRDRATDGGEQYV. In nucleotides, the CDR3 is TGTGCCACCAGCAGAGATCGAGCCACAGATGGGGGCGAGCAGTACGTC.